This TCR beta chain was captured by sequencing in a study of OX40 agonist ivuxolimab in advanced cancers. Study-level findings and limits: Not determined was the antigen specificity of the expanded peripheral T cells.

Worth noting for this clone: The antigen remains undetermined.

Measured with immunoSEQ multiplex PCR; TCRdb has only the in-frame clones, and not every one. The repertoire consists of tens of thousands of clones, with roughly 82% occurring once and the leading ten covering about 2%. On cycle 4 day 1 and cycle 7 day 1, as well as at baseline, blood was sampled. Germline V gene sequence: CDR1 SGHVS, CDR2 FQNEAQ. The V gene end was trimmed by 8 bases and the J gene end by 4 bases; junction bases not matched to a gene: 19. This CDR3 has 21 residues. The gene calls are TRBV7-8 and TRBJ2-6; 14 positions match TRBD2. The TCR sequence derives from an adult with an advanced solid tumor such as melanoma, head and neck, liver or kidney cancer. Sequenced here: CD4+ or CD8+ T cells sorted from blood, sampled in a trial of the OX40 agonist ivuxolimab. In DNA, the CDR3 is TGTGCCAGCGAGCCCCACCCCTGGGGACTAGCGGGAGCATTAGGGGCCAACGTCCTGACTTTC. Amino acids: CASEPHPWGLAGALGANVLTF.